This T cell receptor (beta chain) was obtained from a study of PD-L1 blockade in urothelial cancer. Whole-study context: Study patients had been treated with 0 to 3 previous chemotherapy regimens. Analysis of the blood was performed 3 weeks (second dose) and 6 weeks after treatment start. T cells numbered a median of around 140,000 in the blood samples. Points from the study as a whole: Below-median pretreatment blood TCR clonality was a predictor of better survival.

There are 14 residues in the CDR3. Germline lookup yields CDR1 MDHEN and CDR2 SYDVKM. The V end lost 3 bases, the J end lost 2 bases, and 11 bases lay between the germline ends. As for this clone: Its antigen remains unknown.

The time point: pretreatment peripheral blood. Data came from immunoSEQ multiplex PCR; TCRdb stores just in-frame clones and leaves some out. The table lists more than 85,000 clones, around nine tenths of them singletons. This clonotype was obtained from a man aged 55 to 70 with urothelial cancer. This rearrangement joins TRBV28 to TRBJ2-7; no firm D call. Sample: PBMCs, taken around atezolizumab (anti-PD-L1) treatment. CDR3 nucleotides: TGTGCCAGCAGTTTGAACCCTAGGACCTACGAGCAGTACTTC. This gives the protein CASSLNPRTYEQYF.